This T cell receptor (beta chain) appears in the sequencing data of a study of blood T cell repertoires in COVID-19. Turning to the study itself: Samples taken during acute and convalescent COVID-19 were collected in the United States, Italy and Spain. Nucleic acid was either cDNA or gDNA, and it came from T cells, B-cell-depleted T cells, or PBMCs.

Germline values: CDR1 MNHEY, CDR2 SMNVEV (reference sequence). V shed 5 bases and J shed 2 bases, with 12 bases lying between them. The CDR3 sequence is 14 residues long. In the authors' methods: For nucleated cells, counts were estimated from reference gene primer amplification. The method was immunoSEQ multiplex PCR; TCRdb's version includes in-frame clones alone and lacks a portion of them. The V and J calls and clone size were taken over from that table, and D and trimming were inferred from the DNA. The sample comprises 230,000 or so clones, 85% to 90% of which are singletons, and 3.5% to 5% rests with the top ten.

The sequence was collected from a woman aged 40 to 50 who had recovered from COVID-19. The chain couples TRBV27 to TRBJ2-5; no clear D. Material for sequencing was peripheral blood. The CDR3 DNA reads as TGTGCCAGCAGTCCCCAAGGAGTACAAGAGACCCAGTACTTC. The encoded protein is CASSPQGVQETQYF.